This T cell receptor (beta chain) was identified in a study of T cells in Graves' hyperthyroidism and ophthalmopathy. Whole-study context: Blood from the periphery was taken at initial diagnosis, before any treatment.

CDR1 and CDR2 from the germline V gene are LNHNV and YYDKDF (reference sequence). The CDR3 has 14 amino acids. Trimming left V 0 bases short and J 5 bases short, with 8 bases between. As regards this clonotype: This may be a read error: a much more frequent sequence differs by one nucleotide.

Researchers took RNA transcripts and amplified the TCR beta CDR3 regions from them. The HTBI set primed first-round TCR CDR3 RT-PCR. TCRdb reprocessed the multiplex PCR reads via MiXCR and lists one record per CDR3 protein. The profile shows more than 450,000 distinct CDR3 sequences, 14% of them singletons. The genes are TRBV15 and TRBJ1-5, with TRBD1 as a possible D gene (5 bases). This receptor was taken from a woman between 40 and 50 years old with Graves' hyperthyroidism. Sequenced: blood. CDR3 nucleotide sequence: TGTGCCACCAGCAGAGAACAGGCGGATCAGCCCCAGCATTTT. Translated: CATSREQADQPQHF.